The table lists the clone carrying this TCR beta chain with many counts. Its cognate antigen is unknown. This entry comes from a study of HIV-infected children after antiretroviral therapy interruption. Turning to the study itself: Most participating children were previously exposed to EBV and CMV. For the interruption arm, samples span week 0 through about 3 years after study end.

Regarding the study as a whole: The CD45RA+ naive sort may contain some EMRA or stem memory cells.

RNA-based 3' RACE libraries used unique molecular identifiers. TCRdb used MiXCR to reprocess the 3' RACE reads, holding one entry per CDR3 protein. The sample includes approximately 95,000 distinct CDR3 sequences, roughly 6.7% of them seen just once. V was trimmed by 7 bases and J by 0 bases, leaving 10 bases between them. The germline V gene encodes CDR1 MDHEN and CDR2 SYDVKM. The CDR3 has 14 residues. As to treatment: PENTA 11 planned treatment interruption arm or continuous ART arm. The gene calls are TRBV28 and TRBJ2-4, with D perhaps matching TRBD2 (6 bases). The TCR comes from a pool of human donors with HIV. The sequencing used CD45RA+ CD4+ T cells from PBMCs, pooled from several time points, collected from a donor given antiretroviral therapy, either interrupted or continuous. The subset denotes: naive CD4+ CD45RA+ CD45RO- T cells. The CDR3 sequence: CASTAAGAKNIQYF. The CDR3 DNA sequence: TGTGCCAGCACCGCAGCGGGAGCCAAAAACATTCAGTACTTC.